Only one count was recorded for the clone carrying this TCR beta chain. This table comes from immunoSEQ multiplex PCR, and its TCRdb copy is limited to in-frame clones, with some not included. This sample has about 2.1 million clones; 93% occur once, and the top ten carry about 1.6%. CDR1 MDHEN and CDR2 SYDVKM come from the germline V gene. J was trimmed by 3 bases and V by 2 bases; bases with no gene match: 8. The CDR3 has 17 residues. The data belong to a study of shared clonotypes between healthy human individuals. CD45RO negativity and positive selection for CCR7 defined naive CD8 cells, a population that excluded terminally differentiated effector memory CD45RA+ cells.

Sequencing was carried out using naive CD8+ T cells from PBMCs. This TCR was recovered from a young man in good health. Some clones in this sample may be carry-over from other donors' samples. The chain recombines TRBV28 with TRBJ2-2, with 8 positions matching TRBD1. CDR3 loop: CASSLRQGAFYTGELFF. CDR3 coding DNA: TGTGCCAGCAGTTTACGCCAGGGGGCATTCTACACCGGGGAGCTGTTTTTT.